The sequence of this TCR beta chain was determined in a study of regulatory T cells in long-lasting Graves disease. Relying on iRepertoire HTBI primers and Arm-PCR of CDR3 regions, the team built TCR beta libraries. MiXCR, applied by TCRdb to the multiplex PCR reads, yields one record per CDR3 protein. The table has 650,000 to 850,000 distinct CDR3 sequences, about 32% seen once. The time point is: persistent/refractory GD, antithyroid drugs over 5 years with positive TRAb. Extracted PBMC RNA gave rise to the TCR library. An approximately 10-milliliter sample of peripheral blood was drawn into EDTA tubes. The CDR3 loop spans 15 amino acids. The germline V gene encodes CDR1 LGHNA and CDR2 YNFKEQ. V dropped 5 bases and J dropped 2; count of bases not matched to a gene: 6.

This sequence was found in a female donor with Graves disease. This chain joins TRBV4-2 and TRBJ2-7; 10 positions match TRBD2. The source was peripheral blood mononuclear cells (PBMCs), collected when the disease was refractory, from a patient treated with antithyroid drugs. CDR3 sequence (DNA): TGTGCCAGCAGCGCCCGGACTAGCGGAGCCTACGAGCAGTACTTC. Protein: CASSARTSGAYEQYF.